The 32 T cell receptor beta chains below were found in one sample sequenced in a study of tumor-infiltrating lymphocytes in glioblastoma multiforme. Three nested ARM-PCR rounds with V-beta and C-beta primers built TCRB libraries. TCRdb used MiXCR to reprocess the multiplex PCR reads, holding one entry per CDR3 protein. The sample records 12,000 to 15,000 distinct CDR3 sequences, 65% to 75% being singletons. The source material was brain tumor tissue. Every receptor here comes from a male donor with glioblastoma.

This clonotype turned up a few times. Without the conserved terminal phenylalanine or tryptophan, this CDR3 likely stems from a read error. The V call is TRBV29-1, the J call TRBJ1-1; no clear D gene. The CDR3 contains 12 residues. The germline V gene has CDR1 SQVTM and CDR2 ANQGSEA. The CDR3 region has the DNA TGCAGCGCAACCACAGCAAACACCGAAGCTTTCATT. Its protein is CSATTANTEAFI.

On this clonotype: Given the absence of the conserved phenylalanine or tryptophan at the CDR3 end, a read error is likely. It is unclear where the CDR3 begins or ends on the DNA, so no DNA is shown, and the CDR3 is as TCRdb lists it. The CDR3 region is CASSSREWIWDEQSS. The chain has TRBV12-3 or TRBV12-4 and TRBJ2-1; the table's D call, TRBD1, has no DNA check behind it. The CDR3 is made up of 15 amino acids, end residues included.

In the case of this clonotype: A read error is likely, as this CDR3 ends without the conserved phenylalanine or tryptophan. This chain uses TRBV28 with TRBJ2-7, with D possibly being TRBD1 or TRBD2 (6 bases each). Germline lookup yields CDR1 MDHEN and CDR2 SYDVKM. The ends were cut back, 6 bases at V and 2 bases at J, with 11 bases in the middle. This CDR3 has 13 residues. As DNA, the CDR3 is TGTGCCAGCAGCAAGGGGGGACCCTACGAGCAGTACTCC. Translation: CASSKGGPYEQYS.

This clonotype showed up just a few times. V usage is TRBV5-6 and J usage is TRBJ2-1; D is unclear. The CDR3 totals 16 residues. CDR1 SGHDT and CDR2 YYEEEE come from the germline V gene. The V end lost 2 bases, the J end lost 4 bases, and 16 bases lay between the germline ends. In DNA, the CDR3 is TGTGCCAGCAGCTTTTTTGCGCAGGAACAGTACAATGAGCAGTTCTTC. Its protein is CASSFFAQEQYNEQFF.

V gene TRBV11-1 combines with J gene TRBJ2-1; perhaps TRBD1 as D (6 bases). The germline gives CDR1 SGHAT, CDR2 FQDESV (reference sequence). The V end was cut by 2 bases, the J end by 12 bases, with 20 bases between. The CDR3 totals 15 residues. CDR3 sequence (DNA): TGTGCCAGCAGCTTATCAGGGGTTGGTGACAATAGGCAGTTCTTC. It specifies CASSLSGVGDNRQFF.

Comment on this clonotype: One end of the junction varies from germline; a read error may be responsible. The gene calls are TRBV11-2 and TRBJ2-1; tentatively, D is TRBD2 (5 bases). This CDR3 has 15 residues. The germline V gene encodes CDR1 SGHAT and CDR2 FQNNGV. CDR3 sequence (DNA): TGTGCCAGCATCTTAGAGTCTAGCATGGGCCGTGAGCAGTTCTTC. Its translation: CASILESSMGREQFF.

Comment on this clonotype: One base away lies a much larger clone, so this may be a sequencing read error. V is TRBV2 and J is TRBJ2-7; D not certain. The germline V gene has CDR1 SNHLY and CDR2 FYNNEI. The CDR3 is 14 amino acids. The CDR3 coding sequence is TGTGCCGGCAGTGAATCCTTACTCTCCTACGAGCAGTACTTC. This codes for CAGSESLLSYEQYF.

Concerning this clonotype: A junction boundary mismatches the germline segment, possibly from a read error. This chain uses TRBV20-1 with TRBJ2-7, with D tentatively TRBD2 (6 bases). Germline assignment: CDR1 DFQATT and CDR2 SNEGSKA (reference sequence). The CDR3 spans 16 residues. The CDR3: CSALSISGRSSYEQYF. CDR3 DNA sequence: TGTAGTGCTCTTTCGATTAGCGGTAGGTCTTCCTACGAGCAGTACTTC.

This clonotype was counted between two and nine times. The chain carries TRBV29-1 and TRBJ2-2; 8 nucleotides agree with TRBD1. This CDR3 has 12 amino acids. CDR1 and CDR2 from the germline V gene are SQVTM and ANQGSEA. V dropped 5 bases and J dropped 5; count of bases not matched to a gene: 1. The CDR3 DNA sequence: TGCAGCGTTACAGGGGGTACCGGGGAGCTGTTTTTT. Its translation: CSVTGGTGELFF.

This clonotype was seen more than once but under ten times. A much larger clone differs by one base, so this may be a read error. The chain couples TRBV29-1 to TRBJ2-1; 9 bases are a match to TRBD1. CDR1 is SQVTM and CDR2 is ANQGSEA in the germline V gene. The CDR3 extends over 16 amino acids. In DNA form, the CDR3 reads TGCATCGTTGAAGACCCGGACAGGGGAACCTACAATGAGCAGTTCTTC. Amino acid sequence: CIVEDPDRGTYNEQFF.

This clonotype was recorded once. The rearrangement links TRBV20-1 to TRBJ2-1; 7 nucleotides line up with TRBD2. V was clipped by 2 bases and J by 7 bases; unmatched bases: 2. The CDR3 length is 12 residues. CDR1 is DFQATT and CDR2 is SNEGSKA in the germline V gene (reference sequence). The CDR3 spells CSARREVNEQFF. The CDR3 DNA sequence: TGCAGTGCTAGACGGGAGGTAAATGAGCAGTTCTTC.

The CDR3 loop is CASSPGLAGGEQFF. In DNA form, the CDR3 reads TGCGCCAGCAGCCCGGGACTAGCGGGAGGTGAGCAGTTCTTC. The gene calls are TRBV5-1 and TRBJ2-1; 15 bases align to TRBD2. With 4 bases clipped from V and 9 bases from J, the junction kept 2 bases outside the gene matches. Germline CDR1 SGHRS, CDR2 YFSETQ. This CDR3 has 14 amino acids.

Regarding this clonotype: Sequence at one end of the junction differs from germline and may be a read error. The chain recombines TRBV5-4 with TRBJ1-1; D not resolved. The CDR3 contains 15 residues. Germline V gene sequence: CDR1 SGHNT, CDR2 YYREEE (reference sequence). CDR3 bases: TGTGTCAGCAGCTCGGATCCCGGGTTGAACACTGAAGCTTTCTTT. It yields the protein CVSSSDPGLNTEAFF. The whole variable domain, remainder taken from reference TRBV5-4 and TRBJ1-1, is ETGVTQSPTHLIKTRGQQVTLRCSSQSGHNTVSWYQQALGQGPQFIFQYYREEENGRGNFPPRFSGLQFPNYSSELNVNALELDDSALYLCVSSSDPGLNTEAFFGQGTRLTVV.

V usage is TRBV20-1 and J usage is TRBJ2-1, with D possibly being TRBD1 or TRBD2 (5 bases each). The CDR3 spans 11 residues. Germline CDR1 DFQATT, CDR2 SNEGSKA (reference sequence). Between the trimmed V and J ends, which lost 6 bases and 16 bases, there was a span of 19 bases. For the CDR3, the DNA is TGCAGTGCCAAAGAGGGGATACTGCAATTCTTC. It yields the protein CSAKEGILQFF.

The chain links TRBV6-2 or TRBV6-3 to TRBJ2-3, with 7 bases that match TRBD1. The germline V gene encodes CDR1 MNHEY and CDR2 SVGEGT. This CDR3 spans 14 amino acids. V dropped 6 bases and J dropped 7; count of bases not matched to a gene: 10. The DNA of the CDR3 is TGTGCCAGCAGGCCCGGGACAGAGGCCTATACGCAGTATTTT. Protein: CASRPGTEAYTQYF.

In the case of this clonotype: One junction end does not reproduce the germline sequence, and a read error may be involved. This chain uses TRBV20-1 with TRBJ2-3, with 9 positions matching TRBD2. Germline CDR1 is DFQATT and CDR2 is SNEGSKA (reference sequence). The CDR3 sequence is 15 residues long. The CDR3 nucleotides read TGCAATGCTAGATCCCTAGCGGGGTACACAGATACGCAGTATTTT. Its translation: CNARSLAGYTDTQYF.

This clonotype came up a few times. A much more abundant neighbour one base away suggests this may be a read error. V usage is TRBV29-1 and J usage is TRBJ1-1; D gene ambiguous. The V gene's germline CDR1 is SQVTM and CDR2 ANQGSEA. This CDR3 spans 13 amino acids. The CDR3 loop reads CSALGLRNTGAFF. The CDR3 DNA reads as TGCAGCGCCCTAGGGCTTCGGAACACTGGAGCTTTCTTT.

The J gene is TRBJ2-3, the V gene TRBV20-1; D uncertain. V was shortened by 5 bases and J by 1 base, with 13 bases between the two germline ends. Germline loops: CDR1 DFQATT, CDR2 SNEGSKA (reference sequence). This CDR3 is 14 amino acids long. The chain's CDR3 is CSASNAARTDTQYF. CDR3 sequence (DNA): TGCAGTGCTTCCAATGCAGCTCGCACAGATACGCAGTATTTT.

A few counts support this clonotype. Just one base apart from a much larger clone, this may be a read error. The chain has TRBV24-1 and TRBJ2-7; either TRBD1 or TRBD2 may fit D (5 bases each). In germline, CDR1 is KGHDR, CDR2 SFDVKD. V was trimmed by 2 bases and J by 0 bases, leaving 19 bases between them. The CDR3 has 18 amino acids. CDR3 coding DNA: TGTGCCACCAGTGATTCAACAAGGGACGCATACCGCTCCTACGAGCAGTACTTC. Protein sequence: CATSDSTRDAYRSYEQYF.

There are a few counts of this clonotype. This chain uses TRBV13 with TRBJ2-5, with a tentative D call TRBD1 (5 bases). The CDR3 is 13 residues long. With 3 bases removed from V and 3 bases from J, the gap between germline ends came to 8 bases. The germline V gene has CDR1 PRHDT and CDR2 FYEKMQ (reference sequence). DNA of the CDR3: TGTGCCAGCAGCTTGGGCAGGGAAGAGACCCAGTACTTC. Its protein product is CASSLGREETQYF.

The rearrangement joins TRBV20-1 to TRBJ2-7, with 7 positions matching TRBD2. The CDR3 sequence is 14 residues long. The V segment lost 0 bases and the J segment 7 bases; nucleotides outside the gene matches: 9. Germline CDR1 reads DFQATT; CDR2 reads SNEGSKA (reference sequence). The CDR3 bases are TGCAGTGCTAGAGATTCACAGCGGGATCGGGAGCAGTACTTC. Translated: CSARDSQRDREQYF.

This clonotype was counted at least ten times. The conserved closing phenylalanine or tryptophan is absent in this CDR3, likely reflecting a read error. This chain links TRBV6-2 or TRBV6-3 with TRBJ1-2; 7 positions agree with TRBD1. Germline CDR1 MNHEY, CDR2 SVGEGT. V trimming: 5 bases; J trimming: 4 bases; junction bases outside the gene matches: 7. The CDR3 is 14 residues long. In DNA, the CDR3 is TGTGCCAGCAGTCCGGGACAGCGATTCTATGGCTACACCTCC. Translated: CASSPGQRFYGYTS.

V is TRBV30 and J is TRBJ1-1; D possibly corresponds to TRBD1 (5 bases). Germline V gene data show CDR1 as GTSNPN and CDR2 as SVGIG (reference sequence). CDR3 length equals 12 residues. CDR3 nucleotide sequence: TGTCCCCGCCGTTCAGGGATGGCCGAAGCTTTCTTT. Its protein product is CPRRSGMAEAFF.

The rearrangement uses TRBV4-2 and TRBJ2-1, with D unresolved. Germline V lookup: CDR1 LGHNA, CDR2 YNFKEQ. The V end was cut by 0 bases, the J end by 7 bases, with 7 bases between. The CDR3 length is 13 residues. The CDR3 nucleotides are TGTGCCAGCAGCCAAGAGCGGAGAAATGAGCAGTTCTTC. This sequence encodes CASSQERRNEQFF.

The V gene is TRBV20-1, the J gene TRBJ2-3; tentative D call: TRBD2 (6 bases). Germline V gene lookup returns CDR1 DFQATT and CDR2 SNEGSKA (reference sequence). The V and J ends lost 2 bases and 2 bases respectively, with 11 bases between them. The CDR3 spans 14 residues. The CDR3 reads CSARRREYTDTQYF. The CDR3 DNA reads TGCAGTGCTAGACGACGGGAGTACACAGATACGCAGTATTTT.

The chain carries TRBV12-5 and TRBJ2-3; D possibly corresponds to TRBD1 (7 bases). This CDR3 region has 12 residues. V lost 5 bases and J lost 8, with 11 bases in between. Germline lookup yields CDR1 LGHNT and CDR2 FRNRAP. The chain's CDR3 is CASGHQGGTQYF. CDR3 coding DNA: TGTGCTAGTGGTCATCAGGGGGGTACGCAGTATTTT.

Notes on this clonotype: A junction end diverges from the germline sequence, so it may reflect a read error. The rearrangement links TRBV20-1 to TRBJ2-7; TRBD2 matches 12 bases. The germline V gene encodes CDR1 DFQATT and CDR2 SNEGSKA (reference sequence). CDR3 length: 15 residues. In DNA form, the CDR3 reads TGCGGTGCTCGGACTAGCGGGGAAGCCACCTACGAGCAGTACTTC. Its translation: CGARTSGEATYEQYF.

This clonotype has just a few counts. V gene TRBV6-2 or TRBV6-3 combines with J gene TRBJ2-5, with 9 nucleotides matching TRBD2. The germline V gene has CDR1 MNHEY and CDR2 SVGEGT. V shed 8 bases and J 2 bases; nucleotides not matched to a gene: 6. This CDR3 comprises 14 residues. CDR3 nucleotides: TGTGCCAGCTTTTCAGCGGGAGGACAAGAGACCCAGTACTTC. Its protein is CASFSAGGQETQYF.

Concerning this clonotype: The final CDR3 position lacks the conserved phenylalanine or tryptophan, pointing to a likely read error. V and J are TRBV11-2 and TRBJ2-7, with 11 nucleotides matching TRBD1. Germline V CDR1 and CDR2: SGHAT, FQNNGV. The CDR3 is 16 amino acids. In DNA form, the CDR3 reads TGTGCCGGCAGCTGGGACAGGGGGACCTCGACCTATGAGCAGTACTAC. It encodes CAGSWDRGTSTYEQYY.

A note on this clonotype: A read error is possible here, since a much larger clone lies one base away. The chain has TRBV6-2 or TRBV6-3 and TRBJ2-1; no firm D call. The CDR3 length is 12 residues. Per germline, CDR1 MNHEY and CDR2 SVGEGT. The CDR3 loop is CASSKNSNEQIF. CDR3 coding DNA: TGTGCCAGCAGCAAGAACAGCAATGAGCAGATCTTC.

The chain joins TRBV11-3 to TRBJ2-1; D is possibly TRBD1 or TRBD2 (5 bases each). This CDR3 is built from 16 residues. Germline values: CDR1 SGHNT, CDR2 YENEEA. The ends were cut back, 0 bases at V and 0 bases at J, with 9 bases in the middle. The CDR3: CASSLESGSSYNEQFF. CDR3 nucleotide sequence: TGTGCCAGCAGCTTAGAGTCAGGGAGCTCCTACAATGAGCAGTTCTTC.

This clonotype was seen once. DNA of the CDR3: TGTGCCAGCACACTAGGACAGACAGATACGCAGTATTTT. Residues: CASTLGQTDTQYF. The chain couples TRBV12-3 or TRBV12-4 to TRBJ2-3; D possibly corresponds to TRBD1 (6 bases). Trimming cost V 7 bases and J 3 bases, with 11 bases left between them. CDR3 length equals 13 residues.